The clone carrying this T cell receptor beta chain was detected once. This record belongs to a study of CD8 T cells in Susac syndrome. RNA was extracted with the RNeasy kit, and a quantity of about 0.45 to 1 ug was reverse transcribed using random hexamers. One entry per CDR3 protein, called by TCRdb with MiXCR from the immunoSEQ multiplex PCR reads. The table lists under 350,000 distinct CDR3 sequences, under 95% of them singletons. Germline V gene data show CDR1 as LGHDT and CDR2 as YNNKEL (reference sequence). The CDR3 has 18 residues. V lost 0 bases, J lost 4 bases, and 19 bases lay in between. Material for sequencing was CD4+ T cells from PBMCs. This clonotype was obtained from a human donor with multiple sclerosis. This chain uses TRBV3-1 with TRBJ2-1; D possibly corresponds to TRBD2 (5 bases). CDR3 sequence reads: CASSQDWSGGSRYNEQFF. The CDR3 DNA follows: TGTGCCAGCAGCCAAGATTGGAGCGGTGGTAGTAGGTACAATGAGCAGTTCTTC.